These T cell receptor beta chains were read from a single sample in a study of blood T cell repertoires in COVID-19. The data were produced by immunoSEQ multiplex PCR, yet TCRdb's version contains in-frame clones alone and is incomplete. The table includes approximately 460,000 clones, 75% to 90% detected once. The specimen was peripheral blood. These receptors all come from a man aged 18-30 years with COVID-19, enrolled during active disease. The conserved cysteine and the conserved F or W are not part of the CDR3 here.

len	v_gene	j_gene	CDR3aa
13	TRBV21-1	TRBJ1-6	ASSNRPGADSPLH
14	TRBV7-9	TRBJ1-2	ASSFSGGKTSYGYT
14	TRBV9	TRBJ2-3	ASSVAGNTRTDTQY
13	TRBV5-4	TRBJ1-1	ASSSRGGSRAEAF
11	TRBV19	TRBJ2-1	ASSTFEREKQF
10	TRBV10-3	TRBJ2-1	AISVAGGEQF
13	TRBV5-4	TRBJ2-2	ASSLKGGSTGELF
11	TRBV11-2	TRBJ1-1	ASSLERGTEAF
13	TRBV4-1	TRBJ1-5	ASSQGLQGRQPQH
13	TRBV24-1	TRBJ2-1	AIGGERGSYNEQF
12	TRBV6-6	TRBJ1-2	ASRYPGPNYGYT
12	TRBV2	TRBJ2-2	ASSLQTNTGELF
12	TRBV2	TRBJ2-3	ASSVYSGSDTQY
13	TRBV7-9	TRBJ1-2	ASNRLRGVIYGYT
12	TRBV6-5	TRBJ2-7	ASSRERLSYEQY
12	TRBV5-5	TRBJ2-2	ASSSGTSWGELF
17	TRBV7-2	TRBJ2-1	ASSLNPKGGRAGPNEQF
13	TRBV24-1	TRBJ2-7	ATSDPSTGTYEQY
12	TRBV7-9	TRBJ2-7	ASSGTGVPYEQY
10	TRBV10-3	TRBJ1-1	AISPTAGEAF
9	TRBV7-9	TRBJ2-1	ASSQGQGKF
9	TRBV6-4	TRBJ1-1	ASSGGGRAF
11	TRBV2	TRBJ1-4	ASSYATNEKLF
10	TRBV7-9	TRBJ1-1	ASSSRDTEAF
11	TRBV6-5	TRBJ2-7	ASRRTGTYEQY
13	TRBV7-9	TRBJ1-2	ASSPSRQGNYGYT
13	TRBV9	TRBJ2-2	ASSVDGRVAGELF
11	TRBV12-3/TRBV12-4	TRBJ2-5	ASRPSAGETQY
12	TRBV15	TRBJ2-7	ATSVGQGAGEQY